The rows below give T cell receptor beta chains drawn from one sample of a study of beta chain features in type 1 diabetes. Produced via immunoSEQ multiplex PCR; TCRdb's table is partial and in-frame only. The profile covers fewer than 350,000 clones, with around a fifth appearing a single time and 0.044% taken by the ten largest. The sample consisted of naive CD4+ T cells from blood. These receptor sequences come from a woman aged 18-29 years in good health. The CDR3 runs from the conserved cysteine through the conserved F or W. A D gene is named only where the DNA matches it firmly. Some rows have no size entry. The others give once, few or many, or a class for an expanded clone.

d_call	v_call	clone_size	j_call	cdr3_aa	cdr3_nt
.	TRBV5-1	few	TRBJ2-1	CASSLEASYNEQFF	TGCGCCAGCAGCTTGGAAGCGAGCTACAATGAGCAGTTCTTC
.	TRBV30	.	TRBJ1-6	CAWSHALSSYNSPLHF	TGTGCCTGGAGCCATGCGTTGAGCTCCTATAATTCACCCCTCCACTTT
.	TRBV30	few	TRBJ1-3	CAWSVLSSGNTIYF	TGTGCCTGGAGTGTACTGAGCTCTGGAAACACCATATATTTT
.	TRBV12-5	.	TRBJ2-2	CASGPWAGSNTGELFF	TGTGCTAGTGGCCCCTGGGCAGGGTCGAACACCGGGGAGCTGTTTTTT
TRBD1	TRBV11-2	.	TRBJ1-1	CASSTGTGGRQNTEAFF	TGTGCCAGCAGCACCGGGACAGGGGGCCGCCAGAACACTGAAGCTTTCTTT
TRBD2	TRBV27	.	TRBJ2-7	CASSLKPAGTYEQYF	TGTGCCAGCAGTTTGAAGCCAGCGGGGACCTACGAGCAGTACTTC
TRBD1	TRBV30	.	TRBJ2-4	CAWSGAGGNIQYF	TGTGCCTGGAGTGGGGCAGGGGGAAACATTCAGTACTTC
.	TRBV5-1	.	TRBJ1-2	CASSPDTNYGYTF	TGCGCCAGCAGCCCGGACACGAACTATGGCTACACCTTC
TRBD1	TRBV18	.	TRBJ1-2	CASSPKWQGDYGYTF	TGTGCCAGCTCACCAAAATGGCAGGGGGACTATGGCTACACCTTC
TRBD1	TRBV7-2	few	TRBJ1-2	CASSLRQGANYGYTF	TGTGCCAGCAGCCTACGACAGGGCGCAAACTATGGCTACACCTTC
TRBD1	TRBV25-1	few	TRBJ1-4	CASSRRTGLNEKLFF	TGTGCCAGCAGCCGAAGGACAGGGCTTAATGAAAAACTGTTTTTT
.	TRBV6-5	.	TRBJ1-5	CASSTQGRQPQHF	TGTGCCAGCAGTACACAGGGACGCCAGCCCCAGCATTTT
.	TRBV5-1	few	TRBJ2-3	CASSLAGVTDTQYF	TGCGCCAGCAGCTTGGCCGGGGTCACAGATACGCAGTATTTT
.	TRBV27	few	TRBJ2-7	CASRKGRSYEQYF	TGTGCCAGCAGAAAGGGGCGCTCCTACGAGCAGTACTTC
.	TRBV5-1	.	TRBJ2-5	CASSLGQQETQYF	TGCGCCAGCAGCTTGGGGCAGCAAGAGACCCAGTACTTC
.	TRBV7-2	.	TRBJ2-1	CASSLTNRAQFF	TGTGCCAGCAGCCTTACAAACAGGGCCCAGTTCTTC
.	TRBV7-2	.	TRBJ1-6	CASSQGTQRGSPLHF	TGTGCCAGCAGCCAAGGGACTCAACGTGGTTCACCCCTCCACTTT
TRBD1	TRBV4-1	.	TRBJ1-5	CASSQGGRGRSNQPQHF	TGCGCCAGCAGCCAAGGGGGAAGGGGGCGAAGCAATCAGCCCCAGCATTTT
.	TRBV6-1	.	TRBJ1-6	CASSEAENSPLHF	TGTGCCAGCAGTGAAGCTGAGAATTCACCCCTCCACTTT
.	TRBV9	.	TRBJ2-4	CASSLNGGDYAKNIQYF	TGTGCCAGCAGCCTTAACGGAGGGGATTACGCCAAAAACATTCAGTACTTC
.	TRBV5-1	.	TRBJ2-7	CASSLKTFYEQYF	TGCGCCAGCAGCTTGAAGACTTTCTACGAGCAGTACTTC
.	TRBV2	few	TRBJ2-2	CASSEGSGTGELFF	TGTGCCAGCAGTGAAGGGAGCGGCACCGGGGAGCTGTTTTTT
.	TRBV5-1	.	TRBJ2-1	CASSLVASEQFF	TGCGCCAGCAGCTTGGTTGCAAGCGAGCAGTTCTTC
TRBD1	TRBV7-9	.	TRBJ1-2	CASSSEQGVWSQGYTF	TGTGCCAGCAGCTCCGAACAGGGGGTTTGGTCTCAGGGCTACACCTTC
TRBD2	TRBV5-6	few	TRBJ2-7	CASSKGLAQIYEQYF	TGTGCCAGCAGCAAGGGACTAGCTCAGATCTACGAGCAGTACTTC
.	TRBV7-9	.	TRBJ2-1	CASSLAEGGKQFF	TGTGCCAGCAGCTTAGCGGAGGGCGGGAAGCAGTTCTTC
TRBD2	TRBV5-1	.	TRBJ2-7	CASSLVGGLAGEVYEQYF	TGCGCCAGCAGCTTGGTGGGGGGACTAGCGGGAGAAGTCTACGAGCAGTACTTC
.	TRBV12-5	.	TRBJ1-2	CASGLGARGYGYTF	TGTGCTAGTGGTTTGGGAGCTAGGGGCTATGGCTACACCTTC
TRBD1	TRBV6-5	.	TRBJ2-1	CASSNPGQGGYEQFF	TGTGCCAGCAGTAACCCGGGACAGGGAGGGTATGAGCAGTTCTTC
TRBD1	TRBV15	few	TRBJ2-5	CATSRPYRGELRKTQYF	TGTGCCACCAGCAGACCGTACAGGGGGGAATTAAGAAAGACCCAGTACTTC
TRBD2	TRBV5-1	.	TRBJ2-1	CASSLPLAGKNEQFF	TGCGCCAGCAGCTTGCCCCTAGCGGGGAAGAATGAGCAGTTCTTC
TRBD1	TRBV14	few	TRBJ1-1	CASSQGTGGKAFF	TGTGCCAGCAGCCAAGGGACAGGGGGGAAAGCTTTCTTT
.	TRBV2	.	TRBJ1-4	CASSASGEKLFF	TGTGCCAGCAGTGCCTCCGGTGAAAAACTGTTTTTT
TRBD2	TRBV4-1	once	TRBJ2-5	CASSWRLAGEETQYF	TGCGCCAGCAGCTGGCGACTAGCGGGTGAAGAGACCCAGTACTTC
.	TRBV2	.	TRBJ1-5	CASGLQPQHF	TGTGCCAGCGGGCTTCAGCCCCAGCATTTT
TRBD1	TRBV6-1	few	TRBJ1-1	CASSEGSDREAFF	TGTGCCAGCAGTGAAGGGTCGGACAGGGAAGCTTTCTTT
.	TRBV6-1	.	TRBJ2-2	CASGPNTGELFF	TGTGCCAGCGGCCCTAACACCGGGGAGCTGTTTTTT
TRBD1	TRBV12-5	.	TRBJ2-1	CASGLDQQGRQFF	TGTGCTAGTGGTTTGGACCAACAGGGGAGGCAGTTCTTC
.	TRBV7-9	few	TRBJ2-5	CASTLYSNQETQYF	TGTGCCAGCACCCTGTACTCCAACCAAGAGACCCAGTACTTC
TRBD1	TRBV15	.	TRBJ2-7	CATSRAGQGEYEQYF	TGTGCCACCAGCAGAGCCGGACAGGGGGAGTACGAGCAGTACTTC
.	TRBV7-2	few	TRBJ2-3	CASSLVAPASTDTQYF	TGTGCCAGCAGCTTAGTAGCGCCCGCTAGCACAGATACGCAGTATTTT
.	TRBV6-6	few	TRBJ2-7	CASSSRGDEQYF	TGTGCCAGCAGTTCCAGGGGGGACGAGCAGTACTTC
.	TRBV5-6	.	TRBJ2-1	CASSWGGAARNEQFF	TGTGCCAGCAGCTGGGGGGGGGCCGCCCGAAATGAGCAGTTCTTC
TRBD1	TRBV2	.	TRBJ2-7	CASKGGQTGYEQYF	TGTGCCAGCAAAGGGGGCCAGACAGGCTACGAGCAGTACTTC
.	TRBV18	.	TRBJ2-7	CASSPLTLGTPRYEQYF	TGTGCCAGCTCACCACTCACCCTAGGGACACCACGCTACGAGCAGTACTTC
.	TRBV4-2	few	TRBJ2-3	CASSRTAGATDTQYF	TGTGCCAGCAGCCGAACTGCGGGGGCCACAGATACGCAGTATTTT
TRBD1	TRBV7-2	.	TRBJ1-5	CASSLTGTLNQPQHF	TGTGCCAGCAGCCTGACAGGGACACTCAATCAGCCCCAGCATTTT
TRBD1	TRBV19	.	TRBJ2-7	CASSYSWDRATYEQYF	TGTGCCAGTAGTTACTCTTGGGACAGGGCCACCTACGAGCAGTACTTC
TRBD2	TRBV11-2	once	TRBJ2-7	CASSQGRLAGLREQYF	TGTGCCAGCAGCCAGGGGAGACTAGCGGGTCTGAGGGAGCAGTACTTC
TRBD1	TRBV13	.	TRBJ2-7	CASSQTRGRTYEQYF	TGTGCCAGCAGCCAAACGAGGGGGCGCACCTACGAGCAGTACTTC
.	TRBV2	.	TRBJ2-7	CASSDGGSAYEQYF	TGTGCCAGCAGTGATGGTGGGAGCGCCTACGAGCAGTACTTC
.	TRBV11-2	.	TRBJ2-1	CASSRRGTGGNEQFF	TGTGCCAGCAGCAGACGAGGGACTGGAGGCAATGAGCAGTTCTTC
.	TRBV9	.	TRBJ1-5	CASSRGERSSQPQHF	TGTGCCAGCAGCCGGGGGGAGAGGTCGTCCCAGCCCCAGCATTTT
TRBD2	TRBV5-1	few	TRBJ2-1	CASSSPGASGSPSSYNEQFF	TGCGCCAGCAGCTCCCCTGGGGCTAGCGGGAGCCCGAGCTCCTACAATGAGCAGTTCTTC
TRBD1	TRBV5-4	.	TRBJ1-2	CASSGTGHNYGYTF	TGTGCCAGCAGCGGGACAGGACATAACTATGGCTACACCTTC
.	TRBV6-8	few	TRBJ2-5	CASSYPARGQETQYF	TGTGCCAGCAGTTACCCCGCTCGAGGGCAAGAGACCCAGTACTTC
.	TRBV11-2	few	TRBJ1-3	CATREAGNTIYF	TGTGCCACCAGGGAGGCTGGAAACACCATATATTTT
TRBD1	TRBV27	few	TRBJ2-5	CASSLRPRQGAETQYF	TGTGCCAGCAGTTTACGCCCAAGACAGGGGGCAGAGACCCAGTACTTC
TRBD2	TRBV28	few	TRBJ2-1	CASSLKAAGGYNEQFF	TGTGCCAGCAGTTTAAAGGCAGCGGGGGGGTATAATGAGCAGTTCTTC